A single T cell receptor (beta chain) is shown here with its context. The data derive from a study of blood T cell repertoires in COVID-19. Study summary: COVID-19 samples, acute and convalescent, were from the United States, Italy and Spain.

Germline CDR1 SGHRS, CDR2 YFSETQ. Trimming removed 2 bases from V and 1 base from J, with 18 bases in between. This CDR3 spans 17 amino acids. Authors' analysis steps: The assay estimated nucleated cells by amplifying reference gene primers. The data were produced by immunoSEQ multiplex PCR, yet TCRdb's version contains in-frame clones alone and is incomplete. The V and J calls and the clone size are those of that table, but D and trimming were determined from the DNA. The repertoire holds 200,000 to 250,000 clones, with roughly 90% as singletons. The sequenced material came from peripheral blood. This TCR was sampled from a woman aged 40 to 55 with acute or convalescent COVID-19. The rearrangement links TRBV5-1 to TRBJ1-1; D gene unclear. The CDR3 is CASSLTILGNPNTEAFF. In nucleotides, the CDR3 is TGCGCCAGCAGCTTAACTATTCTGGGTAACCCGAACACTGAAGCTTTCTTT.